This TCR beta chain was observed in a study of control samples from healthy donors and cancer patients. The data were produced by immunoSEQ multiplex PCR, yet TCRdb's version contains in-frame clones alone and is incomplete. Of 160,000 or so clones in the sample, approximately 90% were seen once. CDR1 and CDR2 from the germline V gene are SGHAT and FQNNGV. V shed 6 bases and J shed 2 bases, with 14 bases lying between them. The CDR3 has 15 amino acids. The sample was blood. The rearrangement joins TRBV11-2 to TRBJ2-1, with D uncertain. The sequence was collected from a woman aged 25 to 39 in good health. The CDR3, as DNA: TGTGCCAGCAGTTTAACCACCCTGACCTACAATGAGCAGTTCTTC. Residues: CASSLTTLTYNEQFF.